Listed below are T cell receptor beta chains from one sample, sequenced in a study of blood T cell repertoires in COVID-19. The repertoire was sequenced with immunoSEQ multiplex PCR; TCRdb's copy has only in-frame clones and lacks some. Among 150,000 to 200,000 clones listed, around 86% were seen once. What was sequenced was PBMCs or T cells enriched from blood (not recorded which). These receptors all come from a middle-aged woman in a cohort exposed to, infected with or recovered from COVID-19 (not recorded which). Both conserved end residues are part of each CDR3. The order of the fields is CDR3 DNA, CDR3 protein, J gene, D gene, clone size, V gene. D genes are given only for firm matches. Expanded clones get a size class; other rows say once, few or many, or leave the size out.

cdr3_nt: TGCGCCAGCAGCGCACCGGACAGGGGCTCCTACAATGAGCAGTTCTTC
cdr3_aa: CASSAPDRGSYNEQFF
j_call: TRBJ2-1
d_call: TRBD1
clone_size: NA
v_call: TRBV4-1

cdr3_nt: TGCAGCGTTGACTTGGGAGGGATCTATGGCTACACCTTC
cdr3_aa: CSVDLGGIYGYTF
j_call: TRBJ1-2
d_call: NA
clone_size: once
v_call: TRBV29-1

cdr3_nt: TGTGCCAGTAAGCAGGGAAGGACAGATACGCAGTATTTT
cdr3_aa: CASKQGRTDTQYF
j_call: TRBJ2-3
d_call: NA
clone_size: NA
v_call: TRBV19

cdr3_nt: TGTGCCAGCAGCTCGGGACAGGATAATTCACCCCTCCACTTT
cdr3_aa: CASSSGQDNSPLHF
j_call: TRBJ1-6
d_call: TRBD1
clone_size: once
v_call: TRBV3-1/TRBV3-2

cdr3_nt: TGTGCCAGCAGCGTAGTGGCTAGCGGGAACAATGAGCAGTTCTTC
cdr3_aa: CASSVVASGNNEQFF
j_call: TRBJ2-1
d_call: TRBD2
clone_size: NA
v_call: TRBV7-8

cdr3_nt: TGTGCCAGCAGTCTACCGGGACAGGGTTACAATGAGCAGTTCTTC
cdr3_aa: CASSLPGQGYNEQFF
j_call: TRBJ2-1
d_call: TRBD1
clone_size: NA
v_call: TRBV7-2

cdr3_nt: TGTGCCAGCAGCTTTGACAGGCTGGGTGAAGCTTTCTTT
cdr3_aa: CASSFDRLGEAFF
j_call: TRBJ1-1
d_call: NA
clone_size: once
v_call: TRBV14

cdr3_nt: TGTGCCAGTAGCCGGGACAGGGAAGATTCACCCCTCCACTTT
cdr3_aa: CASSRDREDSPLHF
j_call: TRBJ1-6
d_call: TRBD1
clone_size: once
v_call: TRBV19

cdr3_nt: TGCGCCAGCAGCTTGGGGGGCCAGAATAGCAATCAGCCCCAGCATTTT
cdr3_aa: CASSLGGQNSNQPQHF
j_call: TRBJ1-5
d_call: NA
clone_size: NA
v_call: TRBV5-1

cdr3_nt: TGTGCCAGCAGCTTTTGGGGGGGGCGGGTCACTGAAGCTTTCTTT
cdr3_aa: CASSFWGGRVTEAFF
j_call: TRBJ1-1
d_call: NA
clone_size: NA
v_call: TRBV7-2

cdr3_nt: TGTGCCAGCAGTGCCGGGACAGGGGCAGATACGCAGTATTTT
cdr3_aa: CASSAGTGADTQYF
j_call: TRBJ2-3
d_call: TRBD1
clone_size: NA
v_call: TRBV2

cdr3_nt: TGTGCCACCAGTGACTCACCCTGGACTAGCGGGACCCCAGATACGCAGTATTTT
cdr3_aa: CATSDSPWTSGTPDTQYF
j_call: TRBJ2-3
d_call: TRBD2
clone_size: few
v_call: TRBV24-1

cdr3_nt: TGTGCCAGCACAACCGGCTCTGGAAACACCATATATTTT
cdr3_aa: CASTTGSGNTIYF
j_call: TRBJ1-3
d_call: NA
clone_size: NA
v_call: TRBV2

cdr3_nt: TGTGCCAGATCCGAATTTTACGCCGGCTACGAGCAGTACTTC
cdr3_aa: CARSEFYAGYEQYF
j_call: TRBJ2-7
d_call: NA
clone_size: NA
v_call: TRBV6-5

cdr3_nt: TGCGCCAGCAGCTTGGCGGGGGGTCGGGACGAGCAGTACTTC
cdr3_aa: CASSLAGGRDEQYF
j_call: TRBJ2-7
d_call: TRBD2
clone_size: NA
v_call: TRBV5-1

cdr3_nt: TGTGCCAGCTCACCTTCATCAGGGGGCGGAGAGCGAGGTGAAGCTTTCTTT
cdr3_aa: CASSPSSGGGERGEAFF
j_call: TRBJ1-1
d_call: TRBD1
clone_size: NA
v_call: TRBV18

cdr3_nt: TGTGCCAGCGGCGGCTTGACAGTGGACACTGAAGCTTTCTTT
cdr3_aa: CASGGLTVDTEAFF
j_call: TRBJ1-1
d_call: NA
clone_size: NA
v_call: TRBV6-6

cdr3_nt: TGTGCCAGCAGACTCGGGAGGTCACCCCTCCACTTT
cdr3_aa: CASRLGRSPLHF
j_call: TRBJ1-6
d_call: NA
clone_size: few
v_call: TRBV27

cdr3_nt: TGTGCCAGCCAACTGGAGGGACAGGGGGTTGCCGGGGAGACCCAGTACTTC
cdr3_aa: CASQLEGQGVAGETQYF
j_call: TRBJ2-5
d_call: TRBD1
clone_size: NA
v_call: TRBV9

cdr3_nt: TGTGCCAGCAGCTCCCGGGACAGGGGGCTTCATTCACCCCTCCACTTT
cdr3_aa: CASSSRDRGLHSPLHF
j_call: TRBJ1-6
d_call: TRBD1
clone_size: NA
v_call: TRBV7-9

cdr3_nt: TGTGCCAGCAGTGACCTAGCGGGGGCTCAAGAGACCCAGTACTTC
cdr3_aa: CASSDLAGAQETQYF
j_call: TRBJ2-5
d_call: TRBD2
clone_size: many
v_call: TRBV6-4

cdr3_nt: TGTGCCAGCAGCCAAGAGCGGGTAGCAGCCTACAATGAGCAGTTCTTC
cdr3_aa: CASSQERVAAYNEQFF
j_call: TRBJ2-1
d_call: NA
clone_size: once
v_call: TRBV4-2

cdr3_nt: TGTGCCAGCAGTTCAGGACAGTCCTATGGCTACACCTTC
cdr3_aa: CASSSGQSYGYTF
j_call: TRBJ1-2
d_call: NA
clone_size: NA
v_call: TRBV28

cdr3_nt: TGTGCCAGCAGTGCCGGACAGGCCGACTACGAGCAGTACTTC
cdr3_aa: CASSAGQADYEQYF
j_call: TRBJ2-7
d_call: TRBD1
clone_size: NA
v_call: TRBV2

cdr3_nt: TGTGCCAGCAGCTCCGGGGTAACTAACTATGGCTACACCTTC
cdr3_aa: CASSSGVTNYGYTF
j_call: TRBJ1-2
d_call: NA
clone_size: NA
v_call: TRBV7-8

cdr3_nt: TGCGCCAGCAGCTTGGTATTGGGAGGAGAGACCCAGTACTTC
cdr3_aa: CASSLVLGGETQYF
j_call: TRBJ2-5
d_call: NA
clone_size: NA
v_call: TRBV5-1

cdr3_nt: TGTGCCAGCAGACAATCCCTCTCTGGGGCCAACGTCCTGACTTTC
cdr3_aa: CASRQSLSGANVLTF
j_call: TRBJ2-6
d_call: NA
clone_size: NA
v_call: TRBV7-8

cdr3_nt: TGCGCCAGCAGTGCAGGAGGGGTGAACACTGAAGCTTTCTTT
cdr3_aa: CASSAGGVNTEAFF
j_call: TRBJ1-1
d_call: NA
clone_size: NA
v_call: TRBV10-1

cdr3_nt: TGTGCCAGCAGCTCCACAGTAGCGGGGGACCCGGACGAGCAGTACTTC
cdr3_aa: CASSSTVAGDPDEQYF
j_call: TRBJ2-7
d_call: TRBD2
clone_size: NA
v_call: TRBV7-9

cdr3_nt: TGTGCCAGCAGCTTAGTCGCGGGAGGTGATTACAATGAGCAGTTCTTC
cdr3_aa: CASSLVAGGDYNEQFF
j_call: TRBJ2-1
d_call: TRBD2
clone_size: NA
v_call: TRBV7-2

cdr3_nt: TGTGCCAGCAGCTTAGTTGGGGGCTCCGGTGGAAAACTGTTTTTT
cdr3_aa: CASSLVGGSGGKLFF
j_call: TRBJ1-4
d_call: NA
clone_size: NA
v_call: TRBV7-9

cdr3_nt: TGTGCCAGCAGCCAAGAGACAGGGAGGAGAGGGAACACTGAAGCTTTCTTT
cdr3_aa: CASSQETGRRGNTEAFF
j_call: TRBJ1-1
d_call: TRBD1
clone_size: NA
v_call: TRBV5-4

cdr3_nt: TGTGCCAGCGGTATTAGCGGCCTCCAAGAGACCCAGTACTTC
cdr3_aa: CASGISGLQETQYF
j_call: TRBJ2-5
d_call: NA
clone_size: NA
v_call: TRBV11-2

cdr3_nt: TGTGCCAGCAGCCCCGGGGGCACAGATACGCAGTATTTT
cdr3_aa: CASSPGGTDTQYF
j_call: TRBJ2-3
d_call: NA
clone_size: few
v_call: TRBV6-4

cdr3_nt: TGTGCCAGCAGTTTAATCCGGGGGGGCTATACGTCCGGCACAGATACGCAGTATTTT
cdr3_aa: CASSLIRGGYTSGTDTQYF
j_call: TRBJ2-3
d_call: TRBD2
clone_size: NA
v_call: TRBV27

cdr3_nt: TGTGCCAGCAGTTTTCAGGGGTTTAACACTGAAGCTTTCTTT
cdr3_aa: CASSFQGFNTEAFF
j_call: TRBJ1-1
d_call: NA
clone_size: many
v_call: TRBV27

cdr3_nt: TGTGCCAGCAGTTTGGGCGGGAGGAAGCAGTTCTTC
cdr3_aa: CASSLGGRKQFF
j_call: TRBJ2-1
d_call: TRBD2
clone_size: NA
v_call: TRBV28

cdr3_nt: TGTGCCAGCAGACAGGGGGCTAGGACTAATGAAAAACTGTTTTTT
cdr3_aa: CASRQGARTNEKLFF
j_call: TRBJ1-4
d_call: TRBD1
clone_size: NA
v_call: TRBV2

cdr3_nt: TGTGCCAGCAGCTTAGGGGCAGCGACAGGGTGGTCTGGGGCCAACGTCCTGACTTTC
cdr3_aa: CASSLGAATGWSGANVLTF
j_call: TRBJ2-6
d_call: TRBD1
clone_size: NA
v_call: TRBV7-8

cdr3_nt: TGTGCCAGCAGTTTGTTGGGGACAGGGGGGTCGGGTGGCTACACCTTC
cdr3_aa: CASSLLGTGGSGGYTF
j_call: TRBJ1-2
d_call: TRBD1
clone_size: NA
v_call: TRBV28

cdr3_nt: TGCGCCAGCAGCTTGGGGGGACTAGCGGGAGTCTCCGAGCAGTACTTC
cdr3_aa: CASSLGGLAGVSEQYF
j_call: TRBJ2-7
d_call: TRBD2
clone_size: few
v_call: TRBV5-1

cdr3_nt: TGTGCCAGGAGGGCGGTGGACGAGCAGTACTTC
cdr3_aa: CARRAVDEQYF
j_call: TRBJ2-7
d_call: NA
clone_size: once
v_call: TRBV5-6

cdr3_nt: TGTGCCATCAGTGAAGAGGGGAGGGGCGAGCAGTACTTC
cdr3_aa: CAISEEGRGEQYF
j_call: TRBJ2-7
d_call: TRBD2
clone_size: NA
v_call: TRBV10-3

cdr3_nt: TGTGCCACTAAGGGGCGGGAGGGTTTCAATGAGCAGTTCTTC
cdr3_aa: CATKGREGFNEQFF
j_call: TRBJ2-1
d_call: NA
clone_size: NA
v_call: TRBV21-1

cdr3_nt: TGTGCCAGCAGCTCACCGACTAGCGGGAGGGGTGAGCAGTTCTTC
cdr3_aa: CASSSPTSGRGEQFF
j_call: TRBJ2-1
d_call: TRBD2
clone_size: NA
v_call: TRBV7-9

cdr3_nt: TGTGCCAGCAGCCTTACTAGCGGGGGGGCGGAGACCCAGTACTTC
cdr3_aa: CASSLTSGGAETQYF
j_call: TRBJ2-5
d_call: TRBD2
clone_size: NA
v_call: TRBV7-2

cdr3_nt: TGTGCCAGCAGCGTACAGGGGGCGAGGAATTCACCCCTCCACTTT
cdr3_aa: CASSVQGARNSPLHF
j_call: TRBJ1-6
d_call: TRBD1
clone_size: NA
v_call: TRBV6-5

cdr3_nt: TGTGCCAGCACCATGGCAGGGACCCAGTACTTC
cdr3_aa: CASTMAGTQYF
j_call: TRBJ2-5
d_call: NA
clone_size: NA
v_call: TRBV12-3/TRBV12-4

cdr3_nt: TGTGCCAGTAGTAACAGGGGGAGCAATCAGCCCCAGCATTTT
cdr3_aa: CASSNRGSNQPQHF
j_call: TRBJ1-5
d_call: TRBD1
clone_size: NA
v_call: TRBV19

cdr3_nt: TGTGCCAGCCTTCCTTCAGATAACTATGGCTACACCTTC
cdr3_aa: CASLPSDNYGYTF
j_call: TRBJ1-2
d_call: NA
clone_size: NA
v_call: TRBV2

cdr3_nt: TGTGCCAGCATACGACAGGGAGGCACTGAAGCTTTCTTT
cdr3_aa: CASIRQGGTEAFF
j_call: TRBJ1-1
d_call: TRBD1
clone_size: NA
v_call: TRBV6-5

cdr3_nt: TGTGCCAGCAGCTTGGCTGGACAAGGGCGTAATCAGCCCCAGCATTTT
cdr3_aa: CASSLAGQGRNQPQHF
j_call: TRBJ1-5
d_call: NA
clone_size: NA
v_call: TRBV5-6

cdr3_nt: TGTGCCAGCAGTTACCGGACAGGGGCTGGCTACACCTTC
cdr3_aa: CASSYRTGAGYTF
j_call: TRBJ1-2
d_call: TRBD1
clone_size: NA
v_call: TRBV6-5

cdr3_nt: TGCGCCAGCAGCCAAGATTGGGCTTACACTGAAGCTTTCTTT
cdr3_aa: CASSQDWAYTEAFF
j_call: TRBJ1-1
d_call: NA
clone_size: NA
v_call: TRBV4-3

cdr3_nt: TGTGCCAGCAGCTTAGGAGGGCGTCTCGACGGCTACACCTTC
cdr3_aa: CASSLGGRLDGYTF
j_call: TRBJ1-2
d_call: NA
clone_size: NA
v_call: TRBV7-9

cdr3_nt: TGCGCCAGCAGCCCAAATACGGGAGAGCAGTTCTTC
cdr3_aa: CASSPNTGEQFF
j_call: TRBJ2-1
d_call: NA
clone_size: NA
v_call: TRBV5-1

cdr3_nt: TGTGCCAGCCAGGGCGTAGCCCCGAACACCGGGGAGCTGTTTTTT
cdr3_aa: CASQGVAPNTGELFF
j_call: TRBJ2-2
d_call: NA
clone_size: NA
v_call: TRBV7-9

cdr3_nt: TGCGCCAGCAGGCATTGGGTTGGGGGCGAATCCTACGAGCAGTACTTC
cdr3_aa: CASRHWVGGESYEQYF
j_call: TRBJ2-7
d_call: NA
clone_size: NA
v_call: TRBV5-1

cdr3_nt: TGTGCCAGCAGTGAATCCCACCCCGCGGGGCCCTACGAGCAGTACTTC
cdr3_aa: CASSESHPAGPYEQYF
j_call: TRBJ2-7
d_call: NA
clone_size: once
v_call: TRBV2